The 23 T cell receptor beta chains in this list originate from one sample, sequenced in a study of vaccination and CD4 T cells after COVID-19. No antigen is known for these receptors. Treatment given: roughly 10-day PBMC culture with coronavirus spike peptide pools or control peptides (ViraFEST assay). Cultured CD4+ T cell DNA underwent sequencing with the Oncomine TCR Beta short-read assay. Using its own MiXCR run on the PCR reads, TCRdb lists one record per CDR3 protein. The table records 4,100 or so distinct CDR3 sequences, over 20% of them present only once. Material: CD4+ T cells from blood, cultured in vitro, obtained after SARS-CoV-2 vaccination. These receptors were obtained from a human donor who had recovered from COVID-19.

As to this clonotype: One end of the junction fails to match germline, which may point to a read error. The J gene is TRBJ2-2, the V gene TRBV24-1, with D perhaps TRBD1 (6 bases). Germline lookup yields CDR1 KGHDR and CDR2 SFDVKD. The CDR3 is 13 amino acids. CDR3 sequence reads: CATSVGGTGELFF. The DNA of the CDR3 is TGTGCTACCAGCGTAGGGGGCACCGGGGAGCTGTTTTTT.

This clonotype was detected many times. This sequence joins TRBV4-1 and TRBJ1-2; 9 positions match TRBD1. The length of the CDR3 is 15 residues. In germline, CDR1 is MGHRA, CDR2 YSYEKL. V was clipped by 3 bases and J by 3 bases; unmatched bases: 5. Here the CDR3 DNA reads TGCGCCAGCAGCCATCTACAGGGGGCGGACTATGGCTACACCTTC. Amino acids: CASSHLQGADYGYTF.

This chain connects TRBV6-1 to TRBJ2-3; 15 bases fit TRBD2. Germline-derived CDR1 and CDR2 are MNHNS and SASEGT. The CDR3 extends over 17 amino acids. Trimming cost V 6 bases and J 0 bases; bases outside gene matches: 4. The CDR3 nucleotides are TGTGCCAGCAGCAGGACTAGCGGGGGGGCCAGCACAGATACGCAGTATTTT. Its protein product is CASSRTSGGASTDTQYF.

The V gene is TRBV4-2, the J gene TRBJ2-7, with 11 nucleotides matching TRBD1. The CDR3 length is 18 residues. Trimming took 4 bases from V and 2 from J; bases not matched to a gene: 13. In germline, CDR1 is LGHNA, CDR2 YNFKEQ. The CDR3 is CASSLIQGGTGGAYEQYF. The CDR3 bases are TGTGCCAGCAGCCTGATACAGGGGGGGACAGGGGGGGCCTACGAGCAGTACTTC.

The J gene is TRBJ1-2, the V gene TRBV5-4; tentatively, D is TRBD1 (5 bases). V lost 1 base to trimming and J lost 8 bases, with 15 bases between them. The CDR3 length is 14 residues. Germline lookup yields CDR1 SGHNT and CDR2 YYREEE (reference sequence). CDR3: CASSLYEGRGGYTF. The DNA of the CDR3 is TGTGCCAGCAGCTTGTATGAGGGGCGCGGCGGCTACACCTTC.

In regard to this clonotype: Given the absence of the conserved phenylalanine or tryptophan at the CDR3 end, a read error is likely. This chain connects TRBV10-1 to TRBJ2-3, with a tentative D call TRBD1 (6 bases). The CDR3 length is 15 residues. The germline V and J ends were trimmed by 0 bases and 2 bases, with 9 bases remaining between them. CDR1 is WNHNN and CDR2 is SYGVQD in the germline V gene (reference sequence). The CDR3 loop reads CASSESGATTDTQYS. The CDR3 bases are TGCGCCAGCAGTGAGTCGGGGGCCACCACAGATACGCAGTATTCT.

This chain joins TRBV10-3 and TRBJ1-3; no clear D. V lost 7 bases and J 0 bases, leaving 7 bases between the germline ends. Germline lookup yields CDR1 ENHRY and CDR2 SYGVKD. CDR3 length: 13 residues. The CDR3 reads CAIKANSGNTIYF. The DNA for the CDR3 is TGTGCCATCAAGGCCAACTCTGGAAACACCATATATTTT.

The J gene is TRBJ2-7, the V gene TRBV18, with 8 positions matching TRBD2. Per germline, CDR1 KGHSH and CDR2 LQKENI. The ends lost 1 base at V and 2 bases at J; junction bases unmatched: 13. The CDR3 is made up of 18 amino acids. The CDR3 protein is CASSPLPPRGGGTYEQYF. For the CDR3, the DNA is TGTGCCAGCTCACCACTTCCACCTCGCGGCGGGGGGACCTACGAGCAGTACTTC.

This clonotype is labeled medium-sized. The chain is built from TRBV7-2 and TRBJ1-2, with D unclear. The CDR3 sequence is 9 residues long. V was shortened by 5 bases and J by 13 bases, with 8 bases between the two germline ends. In germline, CDR1 is SGHTA, CDR2 FQGNSA. CDR3 in DNA: TGTGCCAGCAGCCCTTTCCCCACCTTC. The encoded protein is CASSPFPTF.

In its sample, this clonotype is medium-sized. J is TRBJ2-7 and V is TRBV7-3; 7 bases match TRBD1. Germline CDR1 is SGHTA and CDR2 is FQGTGA. The ends lost 4 bases at V and 6 bases at J; junction bases unmatched: 6. This CDR3 has 13 residues. For the CDR3, the DNA is TGTGCCAGCAGCTCCCAGGGGGTAGGCGAGCAGTACTTC. Translated: CASSSQGVGEQYF. The complete variable domain, with remaining parts taken from reference TRBV7-3 and TRBJ2-7, reads GAGVSQTPSNKVTEKGKYVELRCDPISGHTALYWYRQSLGQGPEFLIYFQGTGAADDSGLPNDRFFAVRPEGSVSTLKIQRTERGDSAVYLCASSSQGVGEQYFGPGTRLTVT.

This clonotype came up once. The germline gene is not matched at one end of the junction; a read error may be the cause. The chain is built from TRBV25-1 and TRBJ1-2; D remains unclear. CDR3 length: 13 amino acids. Germline CDR1 MGHDK, CDR2 SYGVNS. The chain's CDR3 is CASSATVVDGYAF. CDR3 nucleotides: TGTGCCAGCAGTGCCACAGTCGTAGATGGCTACGCCTTC.

By sample fraction, this clonotype is medium-sized. The V and J genes are TRBV20-1 and TRBJ2-3; 8 bases align to TRBD2. There are 14 residues in the CDR3. Trimming removed 6 bases from V and 8 bases from J; junction bases left unmatched: 13. The germline V gene has CDR1 DFQATT and CDR2 SNEGSKA (reference sequence). The CDR3 loop is CSANPGGLEVTQYF. The CDR3 nucleotides are TGCAGTGCCAACCCGGGGGGACTAGAGGTTACGCAGTATTTT.

This clonotype is medium-sized in the sample. The gene calls are TRBV6-1 and TRBJ1-5; no reliable D call. The CDR3 is made up of 12 amino acids. The V and J ends lost 6 bases and 7 bases respectively, with 10 bases between them. CDR1 MNHNS and CDR2 SASEGT come from the germline V gene. CDR3 region: CASSEVLQPQHF. DNA for the CDR3: TGTGCCAGCAGCGAGGTTCTACAGCCCCAGCATTTT.

The CDR3 DNA reads as TGTGCCAGCAGTGACTCGTCAGGGGTGGATGGCTACACCTTC. Its translation: CASSDSSGVDGYTF. The V call is TRBV6-4, the J call TRBJ1-2; possible D gene TRBD1, 6 bases. The CDR3 has 14 amino acids. The V gene's germline CDR1 is MRHNA and CDR2 SNTAGT. With 0 bases removed from V and 6 bases from J, the gap between germline ends came to 11 bases.

Regarding this clonotype: The junction departs from the called germline gene at one end, perhaps through a read error. The chain joins TRBV4-1 to TRBJ1-1, with a weak D call TRBD1 (6 bases). In germline, CDR1 is MGHRA, CDR2 YSYEKL. The CDR3 length is 11 residues. The CDR3 bases are TGCGTCAGCAGCCGCCAGGGGCAAGCTTTCTTT. Residues: CVSSRQGQAFF.

This clonotype was observed many times. The chain joins TRBV5-1 to TRBJ2-7; D uncertain. Germline CDR1 is SGHRS and CDR2 is YFSETQ. V gave up 2 bases and J gave up 3 bases, with 6 bases separating them. CDR3 length: 12 amino acids. As DNA, the CDR3 is TGCGCCAGCAGCTTAGGTTACTACGAGCAGTACTTC. Its protein product is CASSLGYYEQYF.

V and J are TRBV28 and TRBJ1-1; unclear D gene. V was clipped by 8 bases and J by 2 bases, with 15 bases between them. The CDR3 consists of 14 residues. Germline CDR1 is MDHEN and CDR2 is SYDVKM. The CDR3 sequence is CASQAGFFNTEAFF. CDR3 nucleotides: TGTGCCAGCCAAGCGGGGTTTTTTAACACTGAAGCTTTCTTT.

This clonotype was detected a few times. The genes are TRBV2 and TRBJ1-5; no reliable D call. The CDR3 loop spans 12 amino acids. Germline loops: CDR1 SNHLY, CDR2 FYNNEI. V lost 7 bases, J lost 7 bases, and 11 bases lay in between. CDR3: CASNTQGQPQHF. In DNA, the CDR3 is TGTGCCAGCAATACACAAGGGCAGCCCCAGCATTTT.

Only a few counts were recorded for this clonotype. The chain has TRBV6-4 and TRBJ2-1; 8 nucleotides line up with TRBD2. CDR1 is MRHNA, CDR2 SNTAGT, per germline. CDR3 size: 16 residues. The J segment lost 4 bases and the V segment lost 6 bases, leaving 11 bases of the junction unmatched. As DNA, the CDR3 is TGTGCCAGCAGAGGATCGACGGGGGGGCTATACAATGAGCAGTTCTTC. Its protein is CASRGSTGGLYNEQFF.

Judged by abundance, this clonotype is medium-sized. The chain links TRBV20-1 to TRBJ2-3; 11 positions agree with TRBD1. J was trimmed by 4 bases and V by 7 bases; bases with no gene match: 4. Germline V CDR1 and CDR2: DFQATT, SNEGSKA (reference sequence). The CDR3 is 13 amino acids. Here the CDR3 reads CSGRDRGADTQYF. DNA of the CDR3: TGCAGTGGGAGGGACAGGGGGGCAGATACGCAGTATTTT.

The chain employs TRBV6-2 or TRBV6-3 and TRBJ2-1; 9 bases are shared with TRBD2. In germline, CDR1 is MNHEY, CDR2 SVGEGT. CDR3 length: 13 residues. The trim removed 3 bases at V and 12 bases at J, leaving 6 bases unmatched. CDR3: CASSYFAGGRQFF. The CDR3 region has the DNA TGTGCCAGCAGTTATTTTGCGGGGGGGCGGCAGTTCTTC.

In this sample, this clonotype turned up many times. This chain connects TRBV27 to TRBJ1-1, with D uncertain. CDR1 is MNHEY and CDR2 is SMNVEV in the germline V gene (reference sequence). The CDR3 is 13 amino acids. Deletions cut 5 bases from V and 1 base from J, with 8 bases between. This CDR3 reads CASSPTRNTEAFF. CDR3 nucleotide sequence: TGTGCCAGCAGTCCTACGAGGAACACTGAAGCTTTCTTT.

The chain is built from TRBV20-1 and TRBJ2-7, with D possibly being TRBD1 (5 bases). CDR1 and CDR2 (germline): DFQATT, SNEGSKA (reference sequence). With 0 bases removed from V and 3 bases from J, the gap between germline ends came to 12 bases. The CDR3 loop spans 14 amino acids. CDR3 protein: CSARDLGQLYEQYF. The CDR3 bases are TGCAGTGCTAGAGATCTAGGACAACTCTACGAGCAGTACTTC.